A single sample is the source of the 20 T cell receptor beta chains below, sequenced in a study of T cell changes during pregnancy in multiple sclerosis. TCRdb's copy holds only in-frame clones and misses some; the assay was immunoSEQ multiplex PCR. Altogether around 46,000 clones are present, approximately 92% being singletons, with the ten largest covering around 7.9%. The sequencing used CD8+ T cells from peripheral blood mononuclear cells, collected in the second trimester of pregnancy. The receptors come from a female donor with multiple sclerosis, enrolled in a pregnancy study.

This chain connects TRBV19 to TRBJ2-7; possibly TRBD1 for D (5 bases). The V gene's germline CDR1 is LNHDA and CDR2 SQIVND (reference sequence). The CDR3 totals 13 residues. The germline V and J ends were trimmed by 6 bases and 1 base, with 10 bases remaining between them. CDR3 residues: CASSTGLSYEQYF. In nucleotides, the CDR3 is TGTGCCAGTAGCACAGGTCTTTCCTACGAGCAGTACTTC.

DNA for the CDR3: TGTGCCAGCAGCCCGAGGGGGCTTCGAGGGTACAATGAGCAGTTCTTC. This sequence encodes CASSPRGLRGYNEQFF. The genes are TRBV7-6 and TRBJ2-1; TRBD1 agrees at 7 bases. This CDR3 spans 16 amino acids. J was trimmed by 4 bases and V by 5 bases; bases with no gene match: 11. Germline CDR1 is SGHVS and CDR2 is FNYEAQ.

The rearrangement joins TRBV5-1 to TRBJ2-2, with 8 bases identical to TRBD1. This CDR3 comprises 17 residues. The junction had 10 bases not matched to a gene; V was cut back by 4 bases and J by 2 bases. CDR1 is SGHRS, CDR2 YFSETQ, per germline. CDR3 sequence reads: CASSLNLRGRNTGELFF. The CDR3 coding sequence is TGCGCCAGCAGCCTAAACCTCAGGGGGCGCAACACCGGGGAGCTGTTTTTT.

The table lists this clone with a count of one. This chain links TRBV4-1 with TRBJ2-1; tentative D call: TRBD2 (5 bases). V was shortened by 0 bases and J by 10 bases, with 10 bases between the two germline ends. The CDR3 is 13 residues long. Germline V gene sequence: CDR1 MGHRA, CDR2 YSYEKL. CDR3 bases: TGCGCCAGCAGCCAAGAAGGACTCCAGGAGCAGTTCTTC. This sequence encodes CASSQEGLQEQFF.

J is TRBJ2-7 and V is TRBV12-2; the table's D call of TRBD1 was not tested on the DNA. TRBV12-2 is a pseudogene segment. The CDR3 is 14 amino acids. The CDR3 nucleotides are TGTGCAAGTCGACCCGGGACATCAACCTACGAGCAGTACTTC. It encodes CASRPGTSTYEQYF.

This chain connects TRBV4-1 to TRBJ2-7, with 8 nucleotides matching TRBD1. The CDR3 contains 18 residues. Germline trimming cut 4 bases from V and 2 bases from J; bases unmatched to any gene: 16. Germline assignment: CDR1 MGHRA and CDR2 YSYEKL. Written as DNA, the CDR3 is TGCGCCAGCAGCCCCGACCCTCAGGGGGCTCTGATGGCCTACGAGCAGTACTTC. Translation: CASSPDPQGALMAYEQYF.

This chain links TRBV5-6 with TRBJ2-2; D unresolved. The germline V and J ends were trimmed by 2 bases and 4 bases, with 6 bases remaining between them. The CDR3 consists of 13 residues. Germline V lookup: CDR1 SGHDT, CDR2 YYEEEE. CDR3 loop: CASSFWSTGELFF. The CDR3 DNA reads as TGTGCCAGCAGCTTTTGGAGCACCGGGGAGCTGTTTTTT.

The chain recombines TRBV27 with TRBJ1-1; D remains ambiguous. Germline loops: CDR1 MNHEY, CDR2 SMNVEV (reference sequence). Trimming removed 6 bases at V and 2 bases at J, with 19 bases between. This CDR3 is built from 16 residues. CDR3 nucleotide sequence: TGTGCCAGCAGCCTCAAGCTCTCCCAGGCAAACACTGAAGCTTTCTTT. This gives the protein CASSLKLSQANTEAFF.

The V and J genes are TRBV6-5 and TRBJ1-1, with D possibly matching TRBD1 (5 bases). In germline, CDR1 is MNHEY, CDR2 SVGAGI. This CDR3 contains 14 residues. CDR3 nucleotides: TGTGCAACGACCGCCATGGGGCCGAACACTGAAGCTTTCTTT. It translates to CATTAMGPNTEAFF.

The rearrangement joins TRBV30 to TRBJ2-3; 10 bases match TRBD2. Germline V lookup: CDR1 GTSNPN, CDR2 SVGIG (reference sequence). The CDR3 runs 14 residues. Losses at the gene ends were 4 bases for V and 1 base for J; bases not matched to a gene: 2. The CDR3 DNA reads TGTGCCTGGAAGCGGGAGGGGGGCACAGATACGCAGTATTTT. Translated: CAWKREGGTDTQYF.

The chain joins TRBV11-3 to TRBJ1-1; D is unresolved. The CDR3 has 13 amino acids. The germline V gene has CDR1 SGHNT and CDR2 YENEEA. V gave up 2 bases and J gave up 4 bases, with 8 bases separating them. This CDR3 reads CASSLWGGTEAFF. Here the CDR3 DNA reads TGTGCCAGCAGCTTATGGGGAGGCACTGAAGCTTTCTTT.

There are a few counts of this clone. This sequence joins TRBV18 and TRBJ1-4; D is perhaps TRBD1 (6 bases). The V and J ends lost 0 bases and 7 bases respectively, with 12 bases between them. This CDR3 has 15 amino acids. CDR1 and CDR2 from the germline V gene are KGHSH and LQKENI. This CDR3 reads CASSPPKGESEKLFF. CDR3 DNA sequence: TGTGCCAGCTCACCACCGAAGGGGGAAAGTGAAAAACTGTTTTTT.

The chain has TRBV7-2 and TRBJ2-1, with 11 bases identical to TRBD2. CDR3 length: 15 residues. Looked up from germline, CDR1 is SGHTA and CDR2 is FQGNSA. The ends lost 5 bases at V and 1 base at J; junction bases unmatched: 1. The chain's CDR3 is CASSTSGGSYNEQFF. For the CDR3, the DNA is TGTGCCAGCAGCACTAGCGGGGGATCCTACAATGAGCAGTTCTTC.

V and J are TRBV5-8 and TRBJ1-2, with 7 bases that match TRBD1. The V and J ends lost 3 bases and 2 bases, in that order; junction bases with no gene match: 13. The V gene's germline CDR1 is SGHTS and CDR2 YDEGEE. The CDR3 covers 17 residues. CDR3 region: CASSSGYRDSLNYGYTF. In DNA form, the CDR3 reads TGTGCCAGCAGCTCCGGATACCGGGACAGTCTAAACTATGGCTACACCTTC.

V is TRBV13 and J is TRBJ2-7; D may be TRBD2 (6 bases). This CDR3 is built from 14 residues. The germline V gene has CDR1 PRHDT and CDR2 FYEKMQ (reference sequence). V gave up 5 bases and J gave up 0 bases, with 11 bases separating them. CDR3 amino acids: CASSTRDFSYEQYF. CDR3 DNA: TGTGCCAGCAGCACCCGGGACTTCTCCTACGAGCAGTACTTC.

The V call is TRBV19, the J call TRBJ1-5; unclear D gene. The V gene lost 4 bases and the J gene lost 0 bases, with 4 bases spanning the gap. CDR1 LNHDA and CDR2 SQIVND come from the germline V gene (reference sequence). The CDR3 runs 13 residues. The CDR3 DNA reads TGTGCCAGTAGTACCTCTAGCAATCAGCCCCAGCATTTT. It specifies CASSTSSNQPQHF. The whole variable domain, remainder taken from reference TRBV19 and TRBJ1-5, is DGGITQSPKYLFRKEGQNVTLSCEQNLNHDAMYWYRQDPGQGLRLIYYSQIVNDFQKGDIAEGYSVSREKKESFPLTVTSAQKNPTAFYLCASSTSSNQPQHFGDGTRLSIL.

The chain employs TRBV19 and TRBJ1-5; no definite D call. In germline, CDR1 is LNHDA, CDR2 SQIVND (reference sequence). V lost 0 bases and J lost 0, with 6 bases in between. This CDR3 contains 15 residues. The CDR3 reads CASSIDQNSNQPQHF. The CDR3 DNA follows: TGTGCCAGTAGTATAGACCAGAATAGCAATCAGCCCCAGCATTTT.

The chain employs TRBV4-1 and TRBJ1-1, with D possibly being TRBD1 (5 bases). V lost 3 bases, J lost 4 bases, and 21 bases lay in between. The CDR3 is made up of 17 amino acids. Germline V gives CDR1 MGHRA, CDR2 YSYEKL. The CDR3 DNA sequence: TGCGCCAGCAGCCAGATGGGGGGGGGACGGGGTGGCACTGAAGCTTTCTTT. Protein sequence: CASSQMGGGRGGTEAFF.

The chain joins TRBV19 to TRBJ2-7; 11 bases align to TRBD1. The CDR3 length is 12 residues. CDR1 and CDR2 (germline): LNHDA, SQIVND (reference sequence). V shed 8 bases, J shed 7 bases, and the junction held 4 bases outside the gene matches. The CDR3 protein is CASGTGGGEQYF. CDR3 DNA sequence: TGTGCCAGTGGGACAGGGGGGGGAGAGCAGTACTTC.

V usage is TRBV6-1 and J usage is TRBJ2-1, with D possibly TRBD1 on 6 matching bases. The germline V gene has CDR1 MNHNS and CDR2 SASEGT. The CDR3 covers 15 residues. Trimming shortened V by 1 base and J by 9 bases, and 16 bases separated the two germline ends. CDR3: CASSEDLSGDREQFF. Written as DNA, the CDR3 is TGTGCCAGCAGTGAAGATTTGTCAGGGGATCGTGAGCAGTTCTTC.